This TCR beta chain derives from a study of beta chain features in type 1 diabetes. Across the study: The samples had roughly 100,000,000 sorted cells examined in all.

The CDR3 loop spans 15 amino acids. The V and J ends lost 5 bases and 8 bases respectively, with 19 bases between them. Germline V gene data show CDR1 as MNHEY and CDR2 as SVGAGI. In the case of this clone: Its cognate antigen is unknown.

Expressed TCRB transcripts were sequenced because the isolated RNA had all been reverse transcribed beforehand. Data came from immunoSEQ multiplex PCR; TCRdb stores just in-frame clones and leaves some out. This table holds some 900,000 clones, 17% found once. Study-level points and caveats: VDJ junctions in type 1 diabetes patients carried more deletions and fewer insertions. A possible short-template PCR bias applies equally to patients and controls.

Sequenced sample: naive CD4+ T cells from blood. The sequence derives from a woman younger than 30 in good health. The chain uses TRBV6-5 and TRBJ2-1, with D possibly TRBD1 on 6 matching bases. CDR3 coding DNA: TGTGCCAGCAGTCCCGGGACAACCAACTGGCATGAGCAGTTCTTC. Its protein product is CASSPGTTNWHEQFF.